The clone carrying this T cell receptor beta chain was seen ten or more times. These data are taken from a study of CD8+CD57+ T cells in acquired aplastic anemia. The germline gives CDR1 DFQATT, CDR2 SNEGSKA (reference sequence). The CDR3 totals 17 residues. V lost 0 bases, J lost 1 base, and 18 bases lay in between. The TCR beta profiling, which covered VDJ combination and CDR3 sequence, was carried out using genomic DNA as the template. TCRdb itself ran the reads through MiXCR, one entry per CDR3 protein. In the table there are more than 150,000 distinct CDR3 sequences, 48% of which are singletons. CD8+CD57+ cell expansion had been shown by flow cytometry in patients chosen for sequencing.

The specimen sequenced was sorted CD4+, CD8+, or CD8+CD57+ T cells (not recorded which) from PBMCs. The gene calls are TRBV20-1 and TRBJ1-2; tentative D call: TRBD1 (6 bases). The origin of this receptor is a human donor with aplastic anemia. The CDR3 here is CSARDPDEGGFNYGYTF. The CDR3 nucleotides are TGCAGTGCTAGAGATCCCGACGAGGGGGGATTTAACTATGGCTACACCTTC.